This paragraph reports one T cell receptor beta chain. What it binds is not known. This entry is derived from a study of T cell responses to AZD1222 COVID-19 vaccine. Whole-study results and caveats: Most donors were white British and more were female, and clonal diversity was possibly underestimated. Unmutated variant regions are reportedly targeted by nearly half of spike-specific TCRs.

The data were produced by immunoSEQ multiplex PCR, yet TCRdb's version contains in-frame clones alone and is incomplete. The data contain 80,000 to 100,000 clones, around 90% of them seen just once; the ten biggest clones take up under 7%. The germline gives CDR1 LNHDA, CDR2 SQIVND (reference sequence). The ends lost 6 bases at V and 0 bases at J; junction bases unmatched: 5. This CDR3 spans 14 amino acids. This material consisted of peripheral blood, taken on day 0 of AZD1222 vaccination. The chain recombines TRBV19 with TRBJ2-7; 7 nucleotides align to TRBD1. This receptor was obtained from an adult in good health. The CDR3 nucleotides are TGTGCCAGTAGGGAGACAGGGAACTCCTACGAGCAGTACTTC. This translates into CASRETGNSYEQYF.